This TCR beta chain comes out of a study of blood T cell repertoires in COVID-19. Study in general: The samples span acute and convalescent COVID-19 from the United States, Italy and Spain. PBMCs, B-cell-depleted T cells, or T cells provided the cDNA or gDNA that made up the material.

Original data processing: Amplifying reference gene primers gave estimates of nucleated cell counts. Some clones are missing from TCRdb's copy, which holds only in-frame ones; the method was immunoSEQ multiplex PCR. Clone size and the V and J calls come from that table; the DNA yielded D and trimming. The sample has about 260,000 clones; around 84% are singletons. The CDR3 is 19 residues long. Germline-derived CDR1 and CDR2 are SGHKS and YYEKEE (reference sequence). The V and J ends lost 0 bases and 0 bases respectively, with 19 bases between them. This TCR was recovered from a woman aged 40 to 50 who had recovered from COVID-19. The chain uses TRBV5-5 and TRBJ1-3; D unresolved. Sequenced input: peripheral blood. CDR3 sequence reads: CASSLAPPSRIHSGNTIYF. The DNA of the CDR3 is TGTGCCAGCAGCTTGGCCCCACCTAGCAGGATACACTCTGGAAACACCATATATTTT.